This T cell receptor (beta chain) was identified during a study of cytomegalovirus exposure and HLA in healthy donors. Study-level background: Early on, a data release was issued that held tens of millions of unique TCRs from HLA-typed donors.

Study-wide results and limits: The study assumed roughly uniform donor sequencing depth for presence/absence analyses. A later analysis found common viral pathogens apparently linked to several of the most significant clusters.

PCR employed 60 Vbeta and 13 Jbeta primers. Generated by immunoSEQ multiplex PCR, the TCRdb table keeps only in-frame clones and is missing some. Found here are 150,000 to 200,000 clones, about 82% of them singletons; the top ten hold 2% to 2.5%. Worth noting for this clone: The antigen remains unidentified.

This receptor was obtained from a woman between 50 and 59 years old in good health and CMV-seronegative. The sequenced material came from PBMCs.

In nucleotides, the CDR3 is TGTGCCAGCAGCTTAGGGCCCGCACTAGCGGAAGAGACCCAGTACTTC. This gives the protein CASSLGPALAEETQYF. The V and J genes are TRBV7-9 and TRBJ2-5; TRBD2 agrees at 8 bases. The CDR3 sequence is 16 residues long. V shed 1 base and J 3 bases; nucleotides not matched to a gene: 7. CDR1 is SEHNR, CDR2 FQNEAQ, per germline (reference sequence).